This is a list of T cell receptor beta chains from one sample in a study of T cell changes during pregnancy in multiple sclerosis. The protocol was immunoSEQ multiplex PCR, while the TCRdb copy is restricted to in-frame clones and leaves out a portion. The sample has just under 100,000 clones, approximately 95% seen once. This specimen consisted of peripheral blood, obtained after pregnancy. The source of these receptors is a female donor with multiple sclerosis, enrolled in a pregnancy study. Both conserved end residues are trimmed from each CDR3.

TRBJ2-3	TRBV5-8	16	ASSGGLAGGLRADTQY
TRBJ2-7	TRBV7-9	12	ASSYTTGAYEQY
TRBJ2-1	TRBV9	13	ASSVGDSGRNEQF
TRBJ1-1	TRBV5-1	11	ASSLVGHTEAF
TRBJ1-1	TRBV5-1	14	ASSPGQALSNTEAF
TRBJ1-5	TRBV30	12	AWSVTAGNQPQH
TRBJ1-4	TRBV30	13	AWSVRRGWDEKLF
TRBJ1-5	TRBV7-2	13	ASSLHRVGNQPQH
TRBJ2-4	TRBV6-5	9	ASSSGNIQY
TRBJ2-7	TRBV5-6	11	ASSLGGTYEQY
TRBJ2-2	TRBV30	12	AWEGNQNTGELF
TRBJ1-1	TRBV7-8	9	ASSLGSEAF
TRBJ1-1	TRBV19	12	ASREGRMNTEAF
TRBJ2-2	TRBV14	12	ASSHSSPSGELF